These 23 T cell receptor beta chains came from one sample sequenced in a study of glioma-infiltrating T cells. TCR alpha and beta CDR3 regions were amplified from RNA using iRepertoire nested multiplex PCR. In TCRdb, the multiplex PCR reads were re-called with MiXCR into one record per CDR3 protein. The data hold around 130,000 distinct CDR3 sequences, with about 22% observed a single time. Specimen: glioma tissue, nonneoplastic brain tissue, or PBMCs (not recorded which). The receptors derive from a human donor with low-grade glioma or glioblastoma, undergoing nonglioma brain surgery, or in good health (not recorded which).

This clonotype was observed a few times. The gene calls are TRBV7-3 and TRBJ1-3; D is uncertain. This CDR3 has 14 residues. The V gene's germline CDR1 is SGHTA and CDR2 FQGTGA. Trimming shortened V by 5 bases and J by 0 bases, and 8 bases separated the two germline ends. Here the CDR3 reads CASSPPTSGNTIYF. The CDR3 nucleotides are TGTGCCAGCAGCCCCCCTACCTCTGGAAACACCATATATTTT.

This clonotype was detected only a few times. The CDR3: CASSPTLGQGRAGELFF. The CDR3 DNA reads TGCGCCAGCAGCCCAACCCTCGGGCAGGGGAGGGCCGGGGAGCTGTTTTTT. This rearrangement joins TRBV4-1 to TRBJ2-2; the D gene is possibly TRBD2 (7 bases). This CDR3 spans 17 amino acids. V was clipped by 4 bases and J by 6 bases, with 21 bases between them. Germline loops: CDR1 MGHRA, CDR2 YSYEKL.

Only a few counts were recorded for this clonotype. The V gene is TRBV6-1, the J gene TRBJ2-7; 7 positions match TRBD2. This CDR3 contains 15 residues. V was clipped by 2 bases and J by 2 bases; unmatched bases: 6. CDR1 MNHNS and CDR2 SASEGT come from the germline V gene. In DNA, the CDR3 is TGTGCCAGCAGTGAACCAGGGAGGGAGGCCTACGAGCAGTACGTC. This translates into CASSEPGREAYEQYV.

The V call is TRBV7-2, the J call TRBJ2-1; no clear D gene. The CDR3 totals 12 residues. The V gene lost 5 bases and the J gene lost 9 bases, with 11 bases spanning the gap. Germline CDR1 SGHTA, CDR2 FQGNSA. The chain's CDR3 is CASSTRTGEQFF. Written as DNA, the CDR3 is TGTGCCAGCAGCACTCGGACGGGTGAGCAGTTCTTC.

In this sample, this clonotype turned up a few times. The J gene is TRBJ2-3, the V gene TRBV20-1, with D perhaps matching TRBD1 (5 bases). The V gene's germline CDR1 is DFQATT and CDR2 SNEGSKA (reference sequence). This CDR3 has 13 residues. Trimming shortened V by 1 base and J by 5 bases, and 10 bases separated the two germline ends. The CDR3 bases are TGCAGTGCTAGAGGGGGTAGGGGAGATACGCAGTATTTT. Its translation: CSARGGRGDTQYF.

There are a few counts of this clonotype. This rearrangement joins TRBV5-1 to TRBJ1-5; D remains unclear. V lost 0 bases and J lost 11, with 42 bases in between. Looked up from germline, CDR1 is SGHRS and CDR2 is YFSETQ. This CDR3 has 23 amino acids. CDR3 protein: CASSLEPLTVLRNTEAPNSAQHF. In DNA, the CDR3 is TGCGCCAGCAGCTTGGAGCCTCTAACAGTACTACGGAACACCGAAGCCCCAAACTCAGCCCAGCATTTT.

This chain connects TRBV7-9 to TRBJ1-2, with a weak D call TRBD1 (6 bases). Trimming removed 3 bases at V and 4 bases at J, with 9 bases between. The CDR3 covers 13 residues. Per the germline V gene, CDR1 is SEHNR and CDR2 is FQNEAQ (reference sequence). The CDR3 loop reads CASSFKQGYGYTF. In DNA form, the CDR3 reads TGTGCCAGCAGCTTCAAACAGGGCTATGGCTACACCTTC.

This clonotype was seen many times. In DNA form, the CDR3 reads TGCAGTGCAGCCGGACAGGGATACTCTGGGGCCAACGTCCTGACTTTC. Translating gives CSAAGQGYSGANVLTF. The chain has TRBV20-1 and TRBJ2-6; 8 bases are shared with TRBD1. This CDR3 contains 16 residues. Germline assignment: CDR1 DFQATT and CDR2 SNEGSKA (reference sequence). The V and J ends lost 6 bases and 0 bases, in that order; junction bases with no gene match: 7.

The chain employs TRBV19 and TRBJ2-5; 8 bases fit TRBD2. The germline CDR1 and CDR2 sequences are LNHDA and SQIVND (reference sequence). Trimming cost V 5 bases and J 2 bases; bases outside gene matches: 4. The CDR3 has 14 residues. The CDR3 region is CASSALAAQETQYF. The CDR3 bases are TGTGCCAGTAGTGCACTAGCGGCACAAGAGACCCAGTACTTC. Full variable domain (missing parts from reference TRBV19 and TRBJ2-5): DGGITQSPKYLFRKEGQNVTLSCEQNLNHDAMYWYRQDPGQGLRLIYYSQIVNDFQKGDIAEGYSVSREKKESFPLTVTSAQKNPTAFYLCASSALAAQETQYFGPGTRLLVL.

Many counts were recorded for this clonotype. The rearrangement joins TRBV20-1 to TRBJ2-5; D not resolved. The CDR3 totals 13 residues. Germline CDR1 and CDR2: DFQATT and SNEGSKA (reference sequence). The V end was cut by 7 bases, the J end by 3 bases, with 15 bases between. This chain's CDR3 is CSVTLPREETQYF. In DNA form, the CDR3 reads TGCAGTGTTACCCTACCCCGAGAAGAGACCCAGTACTTC.

This clonotype has a handful of counts. A much more abundant neighbour one base away suggests this may be a read error. The chain joins TRBV20-1 to TRBJ1-5, with TRBD1 matching 8 bases. The CDR3 runs 13 residues. In germline, CDR1 is DFQATT, CDR2 SNEGSKA (reference sequence). V shed 6 bases, J shed 11 bases, and the junction held 12 bases outside the gene matches. CDR3 DNA sequence: TGCAGTGCCCCGGGCAGGGGGCTAGGGGCCCAGCATTTT. This sequence encodes CSAPGRGLGAQHF.

The CDR3 DNA is TGTGCCTGGGACAGACGTATAACTGAAGCTTTCTTT. Translation gives CAWDRRITEAFF. The chain combines TRBV30 with TRBJ1-1, with D possibly TRBD1 on 5 matching bases. The CDR3 extends over 12 amino acids. The V end was cut by 5 bases, the J end by 5 bases, with 12 bases between. Germline values: CDR1 GTSNPN, CDR2 SVGIG (reference sequence).

As for this clonotype: A much larger clone differs from this one at a single base, so this may be a read error. CDR3 loop: CASGFRYNEQFF. The CDR3 nucleotides are TGTGCCAGCGGCTTTAGGTACAATGAGCAGTTCTTC. This chain uses TRBV7-2 with TRBJ2-1; no firm D call. Germline V gene data show CDR1 as SGHTA and CDR2 as FQGNSA. The CDR3 length is 12 residues.

This chain uses TRBV7-9 with TRBJ1-3; D may be TRBD1 (6 bases). Trimming left V 2 bases short and J 4 bases short, with 9 bases between. This CDR3 comprises 14 residues. Germline V gene lookup returns CDR1 SEHNR and CDR2 FQNEAQ (reference sequence). The CDR3 loop is CASSLTGLGNTIYF. Here the CDR3 DNA reads TGTGCCAGCAGCTTAACAGGGTTGGGAAACACCATATATTTT. Combining the CDR3 with reference TRBV7-9 and TRBJ1-3 gives the whole variable domain DTGVSQNPRHKITKRGQNVTFRCDPISEHNRLYWYRQTLGQGPEFLTYFQNEAQLEKSRLLSDRFSAERPKGSFSTLEIQRTEQGDSAMYLCASSLTGLGNTIYFGEGSWLTVV.

This clonotype has a handful of counts. The CDR3 is CASRRQGDNSPLHF. CDR3 coding DNA: TGTGCCAGCAGAAGACAGGGGGATAATTCACCCCTCCACTTT. The V gene is TRBV2, the J gene TRBJ1-6, with 9 nucleotides matching TRBD1. The CDR3 extends over 14 amino acids. CDR1 SNHLY and CDR2 FYNNEI come from the germline V gene. V was pared by 6 bases and J by 5 bases, with 2 bases of the junction left unmatched.

V and J are TRBV28 and TRBJ1-5, with 9 bases aligning to TRBD1. Germline V CDR1 and CDR2: MDHEN, SYDVKM. The junction had 11 bases not matched to a gene; V was cut back by 6 bases and J by 8 bases. This CDR3 comprises 15 residues. This CDR3 is CASRMPGQGSKPQHF. CDR3 in DNA: TGTGCCAGCAGGATGCCGGGACAGGGCAGTAAGCCCCAGCATTTT.

This clonotype was counted ten times or more. The chain employs TRBV6-1 and TRBJ1-1; possibly TRBD1 for D (5 bases). Germline V gene data show CDR1 as MNHNS and CDR2 as SASEGT. The V end lost 5 bases, the J end lost 1 base, and 14 bases lay between the germline ends. CDR3 length equals 15 residues. The chain's CDR3 is CASSTHRRQNTEAFF. CDR3 sequence (DNA): TGTGCCAGCAGTACCCACAGGAGACAGAACACTGAAGCTTTCTTT.

This clonotype has just a few counts. This sequence joins TRBV20-1 and TRBJ2-1; 13 bases map to TRBD2. Trimming cost V 4 bases and J 7 bases; bases outside gene matches: 13. Germline V gene sequence: CDR1 DFQATT, CDR2 SNEGSKA (reference sequence). This CDR3 region has 17 residues. In DNA, the CDR3 is TGCAGTGCTACCGGACTAGCGGGGGAGCTGGATCAGAATGAGCAGTTCTTC. It yields the protein CSATGLAGELDQNEQFF.

This chain joins TRBV2 and TRBJ1-5; the match to TRBD1 covers 10 bases. Looked up from germline, CDR1 is SNHLY and CDR2 is FYNNEI. Trimming removed 7 bases from V and 4 bases from J; junction bases left unmatched: 7. CDR3 length equals 15 residues. The CDR3 sequence: CASKLTGGTNQPQHF. CDR3 in DNA: TGTGCCAGCAAATTGACAGGGGGCACGAATCAGCCCCAGCATTTT.

This clonotype was seen a handful of times. A read error is possible here, since a much larger clone lies one base away. V usage is TRBV18 and J usage is TRBJ2-3; D uncertain. The germline V gene has CDR1 KGHSH and CDR2 LQKENI. The V and J ends lost 0 bases and 4 bases respectively, with 5 bases between them. This CDR3 comprises 13 residues. In nucleotides, the CDR3 is TGTGCCAGCTCACCACCGATTTCAGATACGCAGTATTTT. The encoded protein is CASSPPISDTQYF. The whole variable domain, remainder taken from reference TRBV18 and TRBJ2-3, is NAGVMQNPRHLVRRRGQEARLRCSPMKGHSHVYWYRQLPEEGLKFMVYLQKENIIDESGMPKERFSAEFPKEGPSILRIQQVVRGDSAAYFCASSPPISDTQYFGPGTRLTVL.

This clonotype was found once. This chain links TRBV12-3 or TRBV12-4 with TRBJ1-1; 7 nucleotides align to TRBD1. This CDR3 has 12 residues. The V gene end was trimmed by 3 bases and the J gene end by 11 bases; junction bases not matched to a gene: 6. CDR3 bases: TGTGCCAGCAGTTTCCTGAGGGGGCCGGCTTTCTTT. Its translation is CASSFLRGPAFF.

J is TRBJ1-2 and V is TRBV28; D is unclear. Germline CDR1 is MDHEN and CDR2 is SYDVKM. This CDR3 is 14 amino acids long. The ends were cut back, 1 base at V and 3 bases at J, with 9 bases in the middle. The CDR3 loop reads CASSLLARDYGYTF. CDR3 DNA sequence: TGTGCCAGCAGTTTATTAGCGAGGGACTATGGCTACACCTTC.

Of note for this clonotype: One end of the junction does not line up with germline, which may come from a read error. This rearrangement joins TRBV3-1 to TRBJ2-3; TRBD2 aligns across 10 bases. CDR1 and CDR2 (germline): LGHDT, YNNKEL (reference sequence). The CDR3 is 16 residues long. The CDR3 sequence is CASSTRSGGSTDKQYF. The DNA of the CDR3 is TGTGCCAGCAGCACTCGTAGCGGGGGGTCCACAGATAAGCAGTATTTT.